The rows below give T cell receptor beta chains drawn from one sample of a study of control samples from healthy donors and cancer patients. TCRdb's table, derived via immunoSEQ multiplex PCR, lists solely in-frame clones and lacks some. Listed are some 190,000 clones; roughly 2% falls within the top ten. The sequencing input was blood. Receptors originate from a woman between 25 and 40 years old in good health. CDR3s include the opening cysteine and the closing phenylalanine or tryptophan. Fields, in order: V gene, J gene, D gene, CDR3 protein, CDR3 DNA. D genes are given only for firm matches.

TRBV4-1	TRBJ2-5	TRBD1	CASSQPGTARQETQYF	TGCGCCAGCAGCCAGCCCGGGACAGCGCGTCAAGAGACCCAGTACTTC
TRBV6-6	TRBJ1-2	NA	CASSNNAGAYGYTF	TGTGCCAGCAGTAACAACGCAGGGGCCTATGGCTACACCTTC
TRBV5-4	TRBJ2-7	TRBD1	CASSKGQGAQLHEQYF	TGTGCCAGCAGCAAGGGACAGGGGGCGCAATTGCACGAGCAGTACTTC
TRBV6-5	TRBJ1-5	NA	CASSLNQPQHF	TGTGCCAGCAGTCTCAATCAGCCCCAGCATTTT
TRBV28	TRBJ1-1	NA	CVARGTEAFF	TGTGTCGCGCGGGGCACTGAAGCTTTCTTT
TRBV4-2	TRBJ1-4	TRBD1	CASSQEGGQRNEKLFF	TGTGCCAGCAGCCAAGAAGGGGGACAGCGTAATGAAAAACTGTTTTTT
TRBV6-5	TRBJ1-6	NA	CASSYSLSGNSPLHF	TGTGCCAGCAGTTACTCGTTATCCGGGAATTCACCCCTCCACTTT
TRBV6-5	TRBJ1-6	TRBD1	CASSYKDRGSPLHF	TGTGCCAGCAGTTACAAGGACAGGGGGTCACCCCTCCACTTT
TRBV19	TRBJ2-7	NA	CASSVPGRSYEQYF	TGTGCCAGTAGTGTTCCGGGACGGTCCTACGAGCAGTACTTC
TRBV5-1	TRBJ2-1	NA	CASSLGAGEGEQFF	TGCGCCAGCAGCCTTGGGGCAGGTGAGGGTGAGCAGTTCTTC
TRBV27	TRBJ2-5	NA	CATSRGGRVETQYF	TGTGCCACCTCCAGGGGGGGCCGAGTTGAGACCCAGTACTTC
TRBV6-5	TRBJ1-2	NA	CASTGERINYGYTF	TGTGCCAGCACCGGAGAACGGATTAACTATGGCTACACCTTC
TRBV2	TRBJ1-1	TRBD1	CASRYRGAANTEAFF	TGTGCCAGCAGATACAGGGGAGCGGCGAACACTGAAGCTTTCTTT
TRBV18	TRBJ1-1	TRBD1	CASSPSRTGTDTEAFF	TGTGCCAGCTCACCCTCTAGGACAGGGACTGACACTGAAGCTTTCTTT
TRBV5-4	TRBJ2-1	TRBD1	CASSSLPRDRVVVNEQFF	TGTGCCAGCAGCTCGCTGCCCCGGGACAGGGTGGTAGTTAATGAGCAGTTCTTC
TRBV28	TRBJ1-6	NA	CASKTGPHSPLHF	TGTGCCAGCAAGACAGGTCCCCATTCACCCCTCCACTTT
TRBV6-5	TRBJ1-2	TRBD1	CASSYSRGRVTGGYTF	TGTGCCAGCAGTTACAGCAGGGGGCGCGTCACGGGAGGCTACACCTTC
TRBV30	TRBJ2-7	TRBD2	CAWSWTSGYEQYF	TGTGCCTGGAGTTGGACTAGCGGGTACGAGCAGTACTTC
TRBV10-3	TRBJ1-2	NA	CAIRVEGWGYTF	TGTGCCATCCGCGTTGAGGGTTGGGGCTACACCTTC
TRBV12-3/TRBV12-4	TRBJ1-1	NA	CASVRRGGAFF	TGTGCCAGCGTTAGGAGGGGGGGAGCTTTCTTT
TRBV7-2	TRBJ1-1	TRBD1	CASSPRGPSGTEAFF	TGTGCCAGCAGCCCGAGGGGGCCCTCGGGCACTGAAGCTTTCTTT
TRBV7-9	TRBJ1-2	NA	CASSPGYSDIHGQATF	TGTGCCAGCAGCCCCGGGTACAGCGACATCCATGGCCAGGCGACCTTC
TRBV27	TRBJ1-1	TRBD1	CASSPRQGNTEAFF	TGTGCCAGCAGTCCCCGACAGGGAAACACTGAAGCTTTCTTT
TRBV29-1	TRBJ2-1	TRBD2	CSVRRTSIDEQFF	TGCAGCGTTCGGAGGACTAGCATCGATGAGCAGTTCTTC
TRBV10-3	TRBJ2-5	NA	CAISESSIRGRGGKTQYF	TGTGCCATCAGTGAGTCTTCAATCCGGGGGCGGGGAGGAAAGACCCAGTACTTC
TRBV10-1	TRBJ2-5	NA	CASSESKAGQETQYF	TGCGCCAGCAGTGAGTCGAAGGCGGGCCAAGAGACCCAGTACTTC
TRBV25-1	TRBJ1-2	NA	CASTPGGVYGYTF	TGTGCCAGCACCCCTGGGGGGGTCTATGGCTACACCTTC
TRBV18	TRBJ1-1	NA	CASSPIFPDENTEAFF	TGTGCCAGCTCACCAATATTCCCAGATGAGAACACTGAAGCTTTCTTT
TRBV30	TRBJ1-5	NA	CAWSGGEQPQHF	TGTGCCTGGAGTGGAGGAGAGCAGCCCCAGCATTTT
TRBV2	TRBJ1-6	NA	CASGQHDSPLHF	TGTGCCAGCGGACAGCATGATTCACCCCTCCACTTT
TRBV18	TRBJ2-7	TRBD2	CASSPGLAGLSEQYF	TGTGCCAGCTCACCGGGACTAGCGGGATTAAGCGAGCAGTACTTC